The 30 T cell receptor beta chains in this list originate from one sample, sequenced in a study of T-cell memory formation after mild COVID-19. TCRdb reprocessed the 5' RACE reads with MiXCR, giving one entry per CDR3 protein. Of about 560,000 distinct CDR3 sequences in the sample, roughly 21% were seen once. Sequenced material: PBMCs or a T cell subset sorted from them (not recorded which). Source of these receptors: an adult woman who had mild COVID-19 (a few samples of this study predate the infection). Cell type and time point are not known.

This chain joins TRBV20-1 and TRBJ1-3; D call uncertain. V lost 7 bases and J 1 base, leaving 17 bases between the germline ends. Germline loops: CDR1 DFQATT, CDR2 SNEGSKA (reference sequence). This CDR3 comprises 15 residues. In DNA form, the CDR3 reads TGCAGTGGGCGGGCCTCGAGAGGGTCTGGAAACACCATATATTTT. This codes for CSGRASRGSGNTIYF.

This clonotype was recorded many times. The chain couples TRBV12-3 or TRBV12-4 to TRBJ2-5; 8 bases are shared with TRBD2. With V trimmed by 6 bases and J by 7 bases, 16 bases remained unmatched. This CDR3 has 16 amino acids. This CDR3 is CASRQLAVGVRGTQYF. The CDR3 DNA follows: TGTGCCAGCAGACAACTAGCGGTCGGAGTTCGAGGGACCCAGTACTTC.

In this sample, this clonotype turned up a few times. This rearrangement joins TRBV20-1 to TRBJ1-6; TRBD1 might be the D (5 bases). CDR3 size: 14 residues. Germline CDR1 is DFQATT and CDR2 is SNEGSKA (reference sequence). The V gene lost 6 bases and the J gene lost 7 bases, with 16 bases spanning the gap. In DNA form, the CDR3 reads TGCAGTGCGAGGCCCCAGGGCGCAAATTCACCCCTCCACTTT. Amino acids: CSARPQGANSPLHF.

The V gene is TRBV24-1, the J gene TRBJ2-7, with a possible D match to TRBD1 (6 bases). The germline CDR1 and CDR2 sequences are KGHDR and SFDVKD. The CDR3 loop spans 17 amino acids. V lost 7 bases to trimming and J lost 6 bases, with 27 bases between them. The CDR3 reads CATSAGTHAYLGSEQYF. Written as DNA, the CDR3 is TGTGCCACCAGCGCCGGGACACACGCTTACCTAGGGAGCGAGCAGTACTTC.

The chain employs TRBV2 and TRBJ1-6; no reliable D call. The CDR3 totals 14 residues. V lost 8 bases to trimming and J lost 3 bases, with 11 bases between them. The germline V gene encodes CDR1 SNHLY and CDR2 FYNNEI. The CDR3 reads CASRWAGYNSPLHF. CDR3 sequence (DNA): TGTGCCAGCCGCTGGGCGGGCTATAATTCACCCCTCCACTTT.

A word on this clonotype: Sequence at one end of the junction differs from germline and may be a read error. The rearrangement joins TRBV6-6 to TRBJ2-5; no definite D call. The CDR3 runs to 14 residues. CDR1 and CDR2 (germline): MNHNY, SVGAGI (reference sequence). This CDR3 reads CTSSYSSALETQYF. CDR3 DNA: TGTACCAGCAGTTACTCGTCAGCTCTCGAGACCCAGTACTTC.

The sample holds a few counts of this clonotype. The CDR3 region has the DNA TGTGCCAGCAGTTGCCCTTTTAGGTCGGGAGTGGAGACCCAGTACTTC. Protein sequence: CASSCPFRSGVETQYF. V usage is TRBV6-7 and J usage is TRBJ2-5, with D possibly TRBD2 on 6 matching bases. TRBV6-7 counts as an open reading frame of uncertain function. Trimming left V 4 bases short and J 5 bases short, with 20 bases between. The CDR3 consists of 16 residues.

The chain joins TRBV4-2 to TRBJ2-7, with 7 nucleotides matching TRBD2. Germline CDR1 LGHNA, CDR2 YNFKEQ. This CDR3 comprises 15 residues. With 0 bases clipped from V and 0 bases from J, the junction kept 2 bases outside the gene matches. The CDR3 DNA reads as TGTGCCAGCAGCCAAGAAGGCGGGAGCTCCTACGAGCAGTACTTC. This codes for CASSQEGGSSYEQYF.

This chain uses TRBV14 with TRBJ1-1; D may be TRBD1 (6 bases). Trimming took 3 bases from V and 3 from J, leaving 11 bases between them. Looked up from germline, CDR1 is SGHDN and CDR2 is FVKESK. The CDR3 contains 14 residues. The CDR3 region is CASSQWGQHTEAFF. The CDR3 DNA follows: TGTGCCAGCAGCCAGTGGGGGCAGCACACTGAAGCTTTCTTT.

The chain is built from TRBV3-1 and TRBJ2-7, with no clear D. This CDR3 spans 13 amino acids. Germline assignment: CDR1 LGHDT and CDR2 YNNKEL (reference sequence). Deletions cut 4 bases from V and 3 bases from J, with 10 bases between. The CDR3 here is CASSPQRVYEQYF. In DNA, the CDR3 is TGTGCCAGCAGCCCGCAGCGCGTCTACGAGCAGTACTTC.

V gene TRBV7-6 combines with J gene TRBJ2-1; D possibly corresponds to TRBD2 (7 bases). CDR1 is SGHVS and CDR2 is FNYEAQ in the germline V gene. The CDR3 extends over 16 amino acids. The V gene lost 5 bases and the J gene lost 7 bases, with 21 bases spanning the gap. CDR3 in DNA: TGTGCCAGCAGCCGCGGGGGCCCTACCGTGGCAAATGAGCAGTTCTTC. It translates to CASSRGGPTVANEQFF.

This clonotype has more than one count but fewer than ten. This rearrangement joins TRBV5-1 to TRBJ1-6, with D possibly being TRBD1 (6 bases). The CDR3 is made up of 13 amino acids. V lost 5 bases, J lost 10 bases, and 13 bases lay in between. Per germline, CDR1 SGHRS and CDR2 YFSETQ. CDR3 nucleotides: TGCGCCAGCAGGTTAGGGGGAGAGTCACCCCTCCACTTT. Protein: CASRLGGESPLHF.

The chain combines TRBV5-6 with TRBJ1-1, with D hard to call. Per germline, CDR1 SGHDT and CDR2 YYEEEE. The V end was cut by 5 bases, the J end by 0 bases, with 11 bases between. This CDR3 is built from 14 residues. The CDR3 DNA sequence: TGTGCCAGCAGTTGGTCGGGCATGAACACTGAAGCTTTCTTT. Protein product: CASSWSGMNTEAFF.

This clonotype was observed many times. The chain recombines TRBV5-1 with TRBJ2-3, with D uncertain. Per the germline V gene, CDR1 is SGHRS and CDR2 is YFSETQ. The CDR3 loop spans 12 amino acids. The V end lost 1 base, the J end lost 2 bases, and 2 bases lay between the germline ends. Here the CDR3 reads CASSLTTDTQYF. CDR3 bases: TGCGCCAGCAGCTTGACCACAGATACGCAGTATTTT.

This clonotype showed up many times. The gene calls are TRBV12-3 or TRBV12-4 and TRBJ2-1, with 9 bases that match TRBD2. The CDR3 runs to 14 residues. The trim removed 3 bases at V and 8 bases at J, leaving 5 bases unmatched. The CDR3: CASSLPGTSYEQFF. CDR3 coding DNA: TGTGCCAGCAGTTTGCCTGGGACTAGCTATGAGCAGTTCTTC.

The chain joins TRBV5-1 to TRBJ2-2, with 9 bases identical to TRBD2. Per germline, CDR1 SGHRS and CDR2 YFSETQ. CDR3 size: 16 residues. Trimming at V came to 3 bases and at J to 4 bases, leaving 7 bases not matched to a gene. CDR3 loop: CASSSNSGGGTGELFF. Written as DNA, the CDR3 is TGCGCCAGCAGCTCAAATAGCGGGGGAGGCACCGGGGAGCTGTTTTTT.

The CDR3 DNA is TGCAGTGCTAGCGAGGCAGGGCTCTCCTACGAGCAGTACTTC. Translation gives CSASEAGLSYEQYF. The rearrangement uses TRBV20-1 and TRBJ2-7; a weak D match, TRBD1 (5 bases). This CDR3 contains 14 residues. V was pared by 3 bases and J by 0 bases, with 12 bases between. Germline V lookup: CDR1 DFQATT, CDR2 SNEGSKA (reference sequence).

V and J are TRBV20-1 and TRBJ1-1; unclear D gene. Trimming left V 3 bases short and J 7 bases short, with 15 bases between. In germline, CDR1 is DFQATT, CDR2 SNEGSKA (reference sequence). The CDR3 consists of 13 residues. CDR3 DNA sequence: TGCAGTGCTAGGGTCAGCAATGTGAATGAAGCTTTCTTT. It encodes CSARVSNVNEAFF.

J is TRBJ1-1 and V is TRBV7-9; a possible D gene is TRBD1 (5 bases). V was cut by 0 bases and J by 6 bases, with 23 bases left in between. The germline CDR1 and CDR2 sequences are SEHNR and FQNEAQ (reference sequence). CDR3 size: 18 residues. The CDR3 coding sequence is TGTGCCAGCAGCTTAGCAAGAGGGGACCGACGAGATGGGCCTGAAGCTTTCTTT. Protein sequence: CASSLARGDRRDGPEAFF.

This clonotype was counted only a few times. The CDR3 sequence: CAWSSGGEQFF. The CDR3 DNA reads as TGTGCCTGGAGTTCGGGGGGTGAGCAGTTCTTC. V and J are TRBV30 and TRBJ2-1, with 7 bases that match TRBD2. The V gene end was trimmed by 2 bases and the J gene end by 9 bases; junction bases not matched to a gene: 1. Germline V CDR1 and CDR2: GTSNPN, SVGIG (reference sequence). This CDR3 has 11 residues.

The chain combines TRBV7-9 with TRBJ2-3; a possible D gene is TRBD2 (6 bases). From germline, CDR1 is SEHNR and CDR2 FQNEAQ (reference sequence). The CDR3 is 14 residues long. Deletions cut 4 bases from V and 3 bases from J, with 11 bases between. CDR3 sequence reads: CASSSSGATDTQYF. CDR3 bases: TGTGCCAGCAGCTCCTCGGGAGCGACAGATACGCAGTATTTT.

This clonotype appeared a few times. In nucleotides, the CDR3 is TGTGCCAGCAGTGGCGGGGGGCTCCCCTACGAGCAGTACTTC. Amino acids: CASSGGGLPYEQYF. The chain carries TRBV6-6 and TRBJ2-7; 8 bases align to TRBD2. Looked up from germline, CDR1 is MNHNY and CDR2 is SVGAGI (reference sequence). J gave up 2 bases and V 5 bases, and 5 bases lay outside the gene matches. The CDR3 sequence is 14 residues long.

CDR3 region: CSARRLAGGDQETQYF. The CDR3 DNA reads TGCAGTGCTAGACGACTAGCGGGGGGGGACCAAGAGACCCAGTACTTC. The chain couples TRBV20-1 to TRBJ2-5; 14 nucleotides align to TRBD2. Trimming removed 2 bases from V and 0 bases from J; junction bases left unmatched: 2. Per germline, CDR1 DFQATT and CDR2 SNEGSKA (reference sequence). The CDR3 has 16 amino acids.

The gene calls are TRBV5-1 and TRBJ1-2; 7 nucleotides line up with TRBD1. The CDR3 runs to 17 residues. J gave up 4 bases and V 0 bases, and 12 bases lay outside the gene matches. CDR1 SGHRS and CDR2 YFSETQ come from the germline V gene. The CDR3 DNA is TGCGCCAGCAGCTTGGCTGAGACAGGGTGGCCAACCTATGGCTACACCTTC. Translation: CASSLAETGWPTYGYTF.

This clonotype was seen a few times. The rearrangement joins TRBV24-1 to TRBJ2-3, with 7 bases identical to TRBD2. CDR1 and CDR2 from the germline V gene are KGHDR and SFDVKD. The CDR3 contains 13 residues. The J segment lost 6 bases and the V segment lost 5 bases, leaving 4 bases of the junction unmatched. In nucleotides, the CDR3 is TGTGCCACCAGTGTGGGAGGGGCGGATACGCAGTATTTT. This translates into CATSVGGADTQYF.

V gene TRBV5-4 combines with J gene TRBJ2-2, with 9 bases matching TRBD1. This CDR3 contains 14 residues. The ends lost 4 bases at V and 8 bases at J; junction bases unmatched: 6. From germline, CDR1 is SGHNT and CDR2 YYREEE (reference sequence). The CDR3 here is CASSLGQGIGELFF. The DNA for the CDR3 is TGTGCCAGCAGCCTCGGACAGGGGATAGGGGAGCTGTTTTTT.

This chain uses TRBV9 with TRBJ2-3; 14 bases agree with TRBD2. This CDR3 contains 16 residues. Germline CDR1 SGDLS, CDR2 YYNGEE. V gave up 3 bases and J gave up 4 bases; unmatched junction bases: 4. CDR3 sequence reads: CASSGGLAGAPDTQYF. The CDR3 region has the DNA TGTGCCAGCAGCGGGGGACTAGCGGGAGCACCAGATACGCAGTATTTT. Together with reference TRBV9 and TRBJ2-3, the CDR3 gives the full variable domain: DSGVTQTPKHLITATGQRVTLRCSPRSGDLSVYWYQQSLDQGLQFLIQYYNGEERAKGNILERFSAQQFPDLHSELNLSSLELGDSALYFCASSGGLAGAPDTQYFGPGTRLTVL.

V usage is TRBV7-9 and J usage is TRBJ1-1; D gene unclear. Deletions cut 10 bases from V and 5 bases from J, with 17 bases between. The germline gives CDR1 SEHNR, CDR2 FQNEAQ (reference sequence). This CDR3 has 13 residues. The CDR3 region is CATEISPLTEAFF. Here the CDR3 DNA reads TGTGCCACCGAGATTAGTCCCTTGACTGAAGCTTTCTTT.

A few counts support this clonotype. As DNA, the CDR3 is TGTGCCAGCAGCTTAATCCCAGCGAGAAGCTCCTACAATGAGCAGTTCTTC. Translation gives CASSLIPARSSYNEQFF. The chain couples TRBV7-3 to TRBJ2-1; D not certain. In germline, CDR1 is SGHTA, CDR2 FQGTGA. This CDR3 comprises 17 residues. Trimming cost V 1 base and J 0 bases, with 13 bases left between them.

This clonotype was seen a few times. The chain couples TRBV29-1 to TRBJ2-3; 15 bases fit TRBD2. Germline V CDR1 and CDR2: SQVTM, ANQGSEA. This CDR3 spans 19 amino acids. The junction had 18 bases not matched to a gene; V was cut back by 7 bases and J by 4 bases. CDR3 region: CSATRGGLAGGRVADTQYF. In DNA, the CDR3 is TGCAGCGCCACGCGAGGGGGACTAGCGGGGGGAAGAGTCGCAGATACGCAGTATTTT.